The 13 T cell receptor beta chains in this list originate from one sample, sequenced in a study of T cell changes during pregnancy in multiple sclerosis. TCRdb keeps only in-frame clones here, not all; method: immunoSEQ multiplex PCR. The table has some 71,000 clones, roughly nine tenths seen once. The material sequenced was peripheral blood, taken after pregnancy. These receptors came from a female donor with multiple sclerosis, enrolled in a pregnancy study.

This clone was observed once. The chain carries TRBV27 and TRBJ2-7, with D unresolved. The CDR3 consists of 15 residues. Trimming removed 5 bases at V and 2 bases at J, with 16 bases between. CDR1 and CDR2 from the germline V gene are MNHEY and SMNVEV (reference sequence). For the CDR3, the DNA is TGTGCCAGCAGTCCGTCCTCCGGGTTCACCTACGAGCAGTACTTC. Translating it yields CASSPSSGFTYEQYF.

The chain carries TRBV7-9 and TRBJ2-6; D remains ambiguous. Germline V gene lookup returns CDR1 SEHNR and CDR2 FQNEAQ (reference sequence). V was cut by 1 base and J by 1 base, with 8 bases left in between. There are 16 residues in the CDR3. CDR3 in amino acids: CASSLGGPSGANVLTF. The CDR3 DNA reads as TGTGCCAGCAGCTTAGGAGGTCCGTCTGGGGCCAACGTCCTGACTTTC.

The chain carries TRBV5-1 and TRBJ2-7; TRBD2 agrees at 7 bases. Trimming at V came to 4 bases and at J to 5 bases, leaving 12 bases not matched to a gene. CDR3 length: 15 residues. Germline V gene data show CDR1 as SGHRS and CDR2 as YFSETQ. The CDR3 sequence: CASSPGDYGGHEQYF. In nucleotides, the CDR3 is TGCGCCAGCAGCCCCGGGGACTACGGAGGCCACGAGCAGTACTTC.

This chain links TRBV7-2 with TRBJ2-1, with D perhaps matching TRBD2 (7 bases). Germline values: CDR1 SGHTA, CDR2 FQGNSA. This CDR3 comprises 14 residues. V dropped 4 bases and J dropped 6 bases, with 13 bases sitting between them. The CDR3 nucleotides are TGTGCCAGCAGCTCATGGCGGGGGCGCAATGAGCAGTTCTTC. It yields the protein CASSSWRGRNEQFF.

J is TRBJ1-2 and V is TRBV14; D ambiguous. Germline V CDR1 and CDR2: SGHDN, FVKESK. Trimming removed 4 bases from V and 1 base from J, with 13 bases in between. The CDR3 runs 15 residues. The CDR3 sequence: CASSPLEGVNYGYTF. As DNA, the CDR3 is TGTGCCAGCAGCCCCCTCGAGGGAGTTAACTATGGCTACACCTTC.

CDR3 residues: CASSWMSGSTSYEQYF. The CDR3 bases are TGTGCCAGCAGCTGGATGAGCGGGAGTACTTCCTACGAGCAGTACTTC. This sequence joins TRBV7-2 and TRBJ2-7, with 8 bases fitting TRBD2. CDR1 is SGHTA and CDR2 is FQGNSA in the germline V gene. The CDR3 extends over 16 amino acids. The J segment lost 1 base and the V segment lost 4 bases, leaving 9 bases of the junction unmatched.

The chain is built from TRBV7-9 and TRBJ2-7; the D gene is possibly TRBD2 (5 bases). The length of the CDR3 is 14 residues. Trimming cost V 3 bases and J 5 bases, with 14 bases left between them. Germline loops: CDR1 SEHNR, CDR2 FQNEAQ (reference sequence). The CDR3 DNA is TGTGCCAGCAGCTTGGGGTCGGGGATAGACGAGCAGTACTTC. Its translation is CASSLGSGIDEQYF.

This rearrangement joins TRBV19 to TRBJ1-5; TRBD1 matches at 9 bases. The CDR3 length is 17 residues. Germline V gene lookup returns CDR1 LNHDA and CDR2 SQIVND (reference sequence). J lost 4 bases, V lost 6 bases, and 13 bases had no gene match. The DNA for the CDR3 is TGTGCCAGTAGCAGACCGATCACAGGGGGCGCGAATCAGCCCCAGCATTTT. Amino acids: CASSRPITGGANQPQHF.

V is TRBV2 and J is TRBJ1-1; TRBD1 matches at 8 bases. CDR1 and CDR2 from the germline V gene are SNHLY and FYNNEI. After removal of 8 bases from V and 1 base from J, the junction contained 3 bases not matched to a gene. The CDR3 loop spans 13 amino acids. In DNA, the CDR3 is TGTGCCAGCGGACAGGGTAGGAACACTGAAGCTTTCTTT. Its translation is CASGQGRNTEAFF.

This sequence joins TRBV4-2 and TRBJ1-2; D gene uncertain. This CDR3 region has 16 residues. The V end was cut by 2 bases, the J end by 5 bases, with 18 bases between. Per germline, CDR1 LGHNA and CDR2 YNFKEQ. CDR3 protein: CASSQSGPEPTYGYTF. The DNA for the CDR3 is TGTGCCAGCAGCCAAAGCGGGCCAGAACCAACATATGGCTACACCTTC.

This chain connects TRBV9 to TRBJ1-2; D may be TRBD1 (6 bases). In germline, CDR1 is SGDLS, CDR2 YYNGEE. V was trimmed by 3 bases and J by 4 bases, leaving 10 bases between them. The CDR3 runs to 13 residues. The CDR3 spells CASSEGGGYGYTF. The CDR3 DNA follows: TGTGCCAGCAGCGAGGGGGGGGGCTATGGCTACACCTTC.

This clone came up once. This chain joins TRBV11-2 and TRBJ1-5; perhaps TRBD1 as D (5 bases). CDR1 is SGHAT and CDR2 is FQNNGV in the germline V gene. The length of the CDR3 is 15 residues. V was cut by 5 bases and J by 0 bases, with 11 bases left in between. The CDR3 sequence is CASSLTVNSNQPQHF. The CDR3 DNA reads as TGTGCCAGCAGCCTGACAGTTAATAGCAATCAGCCCCAGCATTTT.

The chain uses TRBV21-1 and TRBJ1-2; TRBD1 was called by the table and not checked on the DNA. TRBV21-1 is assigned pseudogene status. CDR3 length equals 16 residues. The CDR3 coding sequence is TGTGCCAGCAGCAATAGTCGCACAGGGGGCCGCCCTGGCTACACCTTC. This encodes CASSNSRTGGRPGYTF.